These 4 T cell receptor beta chains were all obtained from the same sample, sequenced in a study of cytomegalovirus exposure and HLA in healthy donors. Use of 60 Vbeta and 13 Jbeta primers characterized the PCR. Sequenced by immunoSEQ multiplex PCR; TCRdb stores in-frame clones only, minus some. The sample contains 95,000 to 100,000 clones, around three quarters of which appear only once. Sequencing used PBMCs. These TCRs come from a man in his sixties in good health and CMV-seropositive.

The chain couples TRBV7-9 to TRBJ1-2, with 8 bases aligning to TRBD1. CDR3 length: 16 amino acids. Germline CDR1 SEHNR, CDR2 FQNEAQ (reference sequence). The J segment lost 1 base and the V segment lost 4 bases, leaving 8 bases of the junction unmatched. This CDR3 is CASSSGQGSLNYGYTF. CDR3 nucleotides: TGTGCCAGCAGCTCAGGACAGGGCTCACTTAACTATGGCTACACCTTC.

This clone showed up just a few times. The rearrangement uses TRBV19 and TRBJ2-1; 7 bases are a match to TRBD2. V gave up 5 bases and J gave up 1 base; unmatched junction bases: 2. Germline CDR1 reads LNHDA; CDR2 reads SQIVND (reference sequence). This CDR3 has 14 residues. The CDR3 sequence is CASSRGDSYNEQFF. The CDR3 bases are TGTGCCAGTAGTCGGGGGGATTCCTACAATGAGCAGTTCTTC.

There are a few counts of this clone. The chain couples TRBV6-1 to TRBJ1-2, with TRBD1 identical over 8 bases. The CDR3 covers 14 residues. CDR1 is MNHNS and CDR2 is SASEGT in the germline V gene. Germline trimming cut 6 bases from V and 4 bases from J; bases unmatched to any gene: 7. The DNA of the CDR3 is TGTGCCAGCAGAACAGGGGGAAAAGGCTATGGCTACACCTTC. As protein: CASRTGGKGYGYTF.

The chain employs TRBV6-6 and TRBJ1-1, with 9 nucleotides matching TRBD1. There are 16 residues in the CDR3. Looked up from germline, CDR1 is MNHNY and CDR2 is SVGAGI (reference sequence). The V gene end was trimmed by 6 bases and the J gene end by 4 bases; junction bases not matched to a gene: 12. The CDR3: CASRLPGQGMGTEAFF. The DNA for the CDR3 is TGTGCCAGCAGGCTCCCGGGACAGGGTATGGGCACTGAAGCTTTCTTT.